The T cell receptor beta chain under discussion was sequenced for a study of control samples from healthy donors and cancer patients. Measured with immunoSEQ multiplex PCR; TCRdb has only the in-frame clones, and not every one. The sample includes about 140,000 clones, around 94% seen only once; the top ten take 10% to 15%. The germline gives CDR1 ENHRY, CDR2 SYGVKD. The J segment lost 5 bases and the V segment lost 6 bases, leaving 2 bases of the junction unmatched. The CDR3 contains 14 residues. The sequence derives from a man aged 35 to 55 in good health. The chain has TRBV10-3 and TRBJ2-1; 12 bases are shared with TRBD1. The sample consisted of blood. The CDR3 nucleotides are TGTGCCATCAGGGGACAGGGGGCCAACAATGAGCAGTTCTTC. Translation gives CAIRGQGANNEQFF.